This T cell receptor (beta chain) was observed in a study of blood T cell repertoires in COVID-19. The overall study: COVID-19 samples, acute and convalescent, were from the United States, Italy and Spain. T cells, B-cell-depleted T cells, or PBMCs provided the cDNA or gDNA that served as material.

Seattle-derived patients entered the study during active infection and were followed longitudinally. In the study's own analysis: The assay estimated nucleated cells by amplifying reference gene primers. TCRdb's copy holds only in-frame clones and misses some; the assay was immunoSEQ multiplex PCR. V, J and clone size were drawn from that table, and D and trimming were deduced from the DNA. The sample holds 130,000 to 150,000 clones, roughly 77% seen once. The sequence was collected from an older woman with COVID-19, enrolled during active disease. Material for sequencing was peripheral blood.

Written as DNA, the CDR3 is TGTGCCAGTAGTATTTCTGGGAGCGTGGGGAATTCACCCCTCCACTTT. Translated, it gives CASSISGSVGNSPLHF. The J gene is TRBJ1-6, the V gene TRBV19, with D hard to call. Per germline, CDR1 LNHDA and CDR2 SQIVND (reference sequence). V lost 3 bases, J lost 7 bases, and 16 bases lay in between. This CDR3 contains 16 residues.